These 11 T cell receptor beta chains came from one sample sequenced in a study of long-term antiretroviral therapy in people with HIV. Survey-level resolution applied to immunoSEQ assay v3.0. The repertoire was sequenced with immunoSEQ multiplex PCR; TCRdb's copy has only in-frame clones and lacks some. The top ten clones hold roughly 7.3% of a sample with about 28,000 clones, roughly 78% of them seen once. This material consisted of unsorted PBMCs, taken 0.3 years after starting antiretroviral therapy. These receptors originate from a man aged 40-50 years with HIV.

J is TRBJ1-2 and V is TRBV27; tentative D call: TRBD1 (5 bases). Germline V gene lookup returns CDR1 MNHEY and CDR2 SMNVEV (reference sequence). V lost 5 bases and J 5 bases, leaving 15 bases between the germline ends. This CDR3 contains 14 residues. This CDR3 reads CASSRGSGSYGYTF. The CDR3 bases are TGTGCCAGCAGTCGGGGGTCAGGTTCTTATGGCTACACCTTC.

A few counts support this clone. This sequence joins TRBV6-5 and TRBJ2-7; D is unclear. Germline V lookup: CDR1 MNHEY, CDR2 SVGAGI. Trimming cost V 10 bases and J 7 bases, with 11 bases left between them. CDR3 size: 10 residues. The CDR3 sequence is CATKLVEQYF. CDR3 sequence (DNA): TGTGCCACCAAGTTGGTGGAGCAGTACTTC.

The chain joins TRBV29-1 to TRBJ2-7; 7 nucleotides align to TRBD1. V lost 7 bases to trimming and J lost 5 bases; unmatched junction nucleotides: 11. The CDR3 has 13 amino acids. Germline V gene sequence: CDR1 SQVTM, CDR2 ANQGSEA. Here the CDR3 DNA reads TGCAGCGCCTGGACAGGTTTAGGCGACGAGCAGTACTTC. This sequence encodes CSAWTGLGDEQYF.

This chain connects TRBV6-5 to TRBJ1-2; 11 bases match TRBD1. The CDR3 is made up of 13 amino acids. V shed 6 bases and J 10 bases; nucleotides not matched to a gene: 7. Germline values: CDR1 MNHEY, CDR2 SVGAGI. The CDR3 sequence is CASRDPGQGDYTF. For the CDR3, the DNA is TGTGCCAGCAGAGATCCGGGACAGGGGGACTACACCTTC.

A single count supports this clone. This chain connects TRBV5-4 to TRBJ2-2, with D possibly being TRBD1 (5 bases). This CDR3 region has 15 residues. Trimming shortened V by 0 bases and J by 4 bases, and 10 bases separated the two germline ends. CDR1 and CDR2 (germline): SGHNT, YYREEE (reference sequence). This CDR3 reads CASSLAGMGTGELFF. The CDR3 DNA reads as TGTGCCAGCAGCTTGGCAGGGATGGGCACCGGGGAGCTGTTTTTT.

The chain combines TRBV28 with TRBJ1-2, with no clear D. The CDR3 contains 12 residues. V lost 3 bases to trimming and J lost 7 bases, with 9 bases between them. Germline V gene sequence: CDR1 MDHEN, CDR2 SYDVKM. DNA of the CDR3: TGTGCCAGCAGTTTTGGTTTTCTTGGCTACACCTTC. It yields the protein CASSFGFLGYTF.

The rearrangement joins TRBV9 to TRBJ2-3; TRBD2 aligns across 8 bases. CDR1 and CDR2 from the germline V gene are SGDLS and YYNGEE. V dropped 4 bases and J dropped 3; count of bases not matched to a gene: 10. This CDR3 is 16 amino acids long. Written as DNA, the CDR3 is TGTGCCAGCAGCCCAGCGGGGGCGCGGACTACAGATACGCAGTATTTT. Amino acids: CASSPAGARTTDTQYF.

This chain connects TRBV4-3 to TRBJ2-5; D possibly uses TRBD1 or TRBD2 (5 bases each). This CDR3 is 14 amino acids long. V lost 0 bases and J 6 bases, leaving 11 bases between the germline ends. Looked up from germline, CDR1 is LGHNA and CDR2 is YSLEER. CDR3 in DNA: TGCGCCAGCAGCCAAGATTGGGGACGAAAGACCCAGTACTTC. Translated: CASSQDWGRKTQYF.

The CDR3 protein is CASRMTGEDGYTF. CDR3 bases: TGTGCCAGTAGGATGACAGGGGAGGACGGCTACACCTTC. The chain recombines TRBV19 with TRBJ1-2, with 8 nucleotides matching TRBD1. CDR3 length equals 13 residues. The germline V gene has CDR1 LNHDA and CDR2 SQIVND (reference sequence). V shed 6 bases, J shed 8 bases, and the junction held 8 bases outside the gene matches. Supplemented by reference TRBV19 and TRBJ1-2, the full variable domain reads DGGITQSPKYLFRKEGQNVTLSCEQNLNHDAMYWYRQDPGQGLRLIYYSQIVNDFQKGDIAEGYSVSREKKESFPLTVTSAQKNPTAFYLCASRMTGEDGYTFGSGTRLTVV.

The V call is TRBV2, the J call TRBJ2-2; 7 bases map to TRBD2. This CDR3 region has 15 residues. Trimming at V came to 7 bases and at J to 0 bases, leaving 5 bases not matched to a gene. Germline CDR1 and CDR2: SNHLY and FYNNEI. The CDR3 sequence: CASTGGRANTGELFF. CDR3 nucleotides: TGTGCCAGCACTGGCGGGAGAGCGAACACCGGGGAGCTGTTTTTT.

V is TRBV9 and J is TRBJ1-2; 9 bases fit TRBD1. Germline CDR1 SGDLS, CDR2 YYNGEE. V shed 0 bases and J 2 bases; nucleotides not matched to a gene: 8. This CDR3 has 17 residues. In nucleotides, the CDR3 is TGTGCCAGCAGCGTAGCGCCCGTACAGGGGGCAAACTATGGCTACACCTTC. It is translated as CASSVAPVQGANYGYTF.